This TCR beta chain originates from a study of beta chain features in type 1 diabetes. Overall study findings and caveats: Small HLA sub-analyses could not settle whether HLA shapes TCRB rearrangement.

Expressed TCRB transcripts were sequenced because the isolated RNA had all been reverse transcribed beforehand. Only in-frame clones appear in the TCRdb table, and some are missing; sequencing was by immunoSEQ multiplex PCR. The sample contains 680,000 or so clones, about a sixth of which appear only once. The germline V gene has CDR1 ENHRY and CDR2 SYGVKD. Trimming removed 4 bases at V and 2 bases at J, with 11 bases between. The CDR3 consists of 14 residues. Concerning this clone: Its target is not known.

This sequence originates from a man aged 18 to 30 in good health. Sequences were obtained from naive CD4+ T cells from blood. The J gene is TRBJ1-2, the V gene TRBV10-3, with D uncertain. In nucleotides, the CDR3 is TGTGCCATCAGTGTCGACGGTTTGAACTATGGCTACACCTTC. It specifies CAISVDGLNYGYTF.